The 25 T cell receptor beta chains in this list originate from one sample, sequenced in a study of T cells after somatic rescue of genetic block. Using immunoSEQ multiplex PCR, the repertoire was profiled, and TCRdb retains in-frame clones only, with some absent. The table lists 9,500 to 15,000 clones, around 70% of them singletons. The sample was peripheral blood mononuclear cells (PBMCs). The receptor set was obtained from a boy between 10 and 17 years old.

The chain is built from TRBV7-7 and TRBJ1-1, with D uncertain. In germline, CDR1 is SSHAT, CDR2 FNYEAQ (reference sequence). CDR3 length: 10 amino acids. With 5 bases removed from V and 11 bases from J, the gap between germline ends came to 9 bases. The CDR3 loop is CASSPLRAFF. In DNA form, the CDR3 reads TGTGCCAGCAGCCCCCTGAGGGCTTTCTTT.

V usage is TRBV5-8 and J usage is TRBJ2-7, with TRBD2 matching 13 bases. This CDR3 is built from 15 residues. The ends lost 0 bases at V and 5 bases at J; junction bases unmatched: 2. Germline values: CDR1 SGHTS, CDR2 YDEGEE. The CDR3 sequence is CASSLGLAGGNEQYF. The DNA for the CDR3 is TGTGCCAGCAGCTTGGGACTAGCGGGAGGAAACGAGCAGTACTTC.

J is TRBJ2-7 and V is TRBV6-1; 11 bases fit TRBD1. In germline, CDR1 is MNHNS, CDR2 SASEGT. V trimming: 4 bases; J trimming: 2 bases; junction bases outside the gene matches: 1. There are 14 residues in the CDR3. In DNA form, the CDR3 reads TGTGCCAGCAGTGCGGACAGGGGGCCCTACGAGCAGTACTTC. It codes for CASSADRGPYEQYF.

V gene TRBV18 combines with J gene TRBJ2-7; TRBD1 matches at 9 bases. V shed 3 bases and J 6 bases; nucleotides not matched to a gene: 6. The CDR3 extends over 14 amino acids. Germline V gene data show CDR1 as KGHSH and CDR2 as LQKENI. The CDR3 bases are TGTGCCAGCTCACCCTCCGGGACAGGGCCCGAGCAGTACTTC. This encodes CASSPSGTGPEQYF.

The chain joins TRBV7-8 to TRBJ1-3; D gene unclear. CDR1 and CDR2 from the germline V gene are SGHVS and FQNEAQ. CDR3 size: 12 residues. Deletions cut 7 bases from V and 4 bases from J, with 8 bases between. The CDR3 protein is CASKSNGNTIYF. The CDR3 coding sequence is TGTGCCAGCAAATCAAACGGAAACACCATATATTTT.

CDR3 residues: CASSRLGAGVFGEQYF. CDR3 nucleotide sequence: TGTGCCAGCAGCCGTCTGGGAGCGGGGGTCTTTGGGGAGCAGTACTTC. The V gene is TRBV11-2, the J gene TRBJ2-7; 8 positions match TRBD2. CDR3 size: 16 residues. Germline V gene lookup returns CDR1 SGHAT and CDR2 FQNNGV. J lost 7 bases, V lost 5 bases, and 16 bases had no gene match.

The V and J genes are TRBV7-9 and TRBJ2-5, with a tentative D call TRBD1 (6 bases). The CDR3 consists of 13 residues. The germline gives CDR1 SEHNR, CDR2 FQNEAQ (reference sequence). The V gene lost 1 base and the J gene lost 12 bases, with 15 bases spanning the gap. The CDR3 sequence: CASSLGEGVPKYF. The CDR3 DNA follows: TGTGCCAGCAGCTTAGGAGAGGGGGTCCCTAAGTACTTC.

V gene TRBV5-6 combines with J gene TRBJ1-4; D not certain. The CDR3 runs 9 residues. V was trimmed by 5 bases and J by 11 bases, leaving 4 bases between them. Germline V gene data show CDR1 as SGHDT and CDR2 as YYEEEE. CDR3: CASSFKLFF. The CDR3 DNA sequence: TGTGCCAGCAGTTTTAAACTGTTTTTT.

The chain has TRBV9 and TRBJ2-3; 7 bases line up with TRBD2. The CDR3 runs to 15 residues. Germline lookup yields CDR1 SGDLS and CDR2 YYNGEE. V lost 4 bases to trimming and J lost 1 base; unmatched junction nucleotides: 6. CDR3 protein: CASSSRLAGTDTQYF. The CDR3 DNA follows: TGTGCCAGCAGCTCGAGACTAGCAGGCACAGATACGCAGTATTTT.

The rearrangement links TRBV5-8 to TRBJ1-2; D ambiguous. From germline, CDR1 is SGHTS and CDR2 YDEGEE. This CDR3 contains 13 residues. V lost 0 bases, J lost 4 bases, and 7 bases lay in between. CDR3 sequence (DNA): TGTGCCAGCAGCTTGGTCAGCAGCTATGGCTACACCTTC. Amino acids: CASSLVSSYGYTF.

This clone appeared a few times. This chain uses TRBV5-5 with TRBJ2-3; TRBD2 matches at 7 bases. This CDR3 comprises 16 residues. The V gene's germline CDR1 is SGHKS and CDR2 YYEKEE (reference sequence). J gave up 6 bases and V 4 bases, and 14 bases lay outside the gene matches. The CDR3: CASSLGGRAPSDTQYF. In DNA, the CDR3 is TGTGCCAGCAGCCTCGGGGGGAGGGCCCCATCGGATACGCAGTATTTT.

CDR3: CASSLGAQDSPLHF. CDR3 coding DNA: TGTGCCAGCAGCTTAGGAGCACAGGATTCACCCCTCCACTTT. The chain links TRBV7-9 to TRBJ1-6; D is possibly TRBD1 (5 bases). V lost 1 base and J lost 8, with 9 bases in between. Looked up from germline, CDR1 is SEHNR and CDR2 is FQNEAQ (reference sequence). The CDR3 has 14 residues.

This clone is large in the sample. The V call is TRBV11-2, the J call TRBJ2-7, with TRBD1 matching 7 bases. The CDR3 contains 15 residues. Unmatched junction bases numbered 8, after V lost 6 bases and J lost 0 bases. Per the germline V gene, CDR1 is SGHAT and CDR2 is FQNNGV. CDR3 sequence reads: CASRIGGTASYEQYF. The CDR3 DNA reads TGTGCCAGCAGGATAGGTGGGACAGCCTCCTACGAGCAGTACTTC. Based on the CDR3 plus reference TRBV11-2 and TRBJ2-7, the full variable domain is EAGVAQSPRYKIIEKRQSVAFWCNPISGHATLYWYQQILGQGPKLLIQFQNNGVVDDSQLPKDRFSAERLKGVDSTLKIQPAKLEDSAVYLCASRIGGTASYEQYFGPGTRLTVT.

CDR3 bases: TGTGCCATCAGTGGGGGACTAGCGGGAGGGAGCTCCTACAATGAGCAGTTCTTC. Its protein product is CAISGGLAGGSSYNEQFF. This chain links TRBV10-3 with TRBJ2-1, with 16 bases fitting TRBD2. The junction had 3 bases not matched to a gene; V was cut back by 4 bases and J by 0 bases. The CDR3 extends over 18 amino acids. CDR1 is ENHRY and CDR2 is SYGVKD in the germline V gene.

This clone has just a few counts. This chain connects TRBV6-5 to TRBJ1-1; D gene unclear. Trimming cost V 5 bases and J 0 bases, with 13 bases left between them. Germline CDR1 MNHEY, CDR2 SVGAGI. The CDR3 length is 15 residues. CDR3 in DNA: TGTGCCAGCAGTCCCGATGATATCATGAACACTGAAGCTTTCTTT. It yields the protein CASSPDDIMNTEAFF.

The chain links TRBV28 to TRBJ2-7; 7 nucleotides agree with TRBD1. This CDR3 is 14 amino acids long. Trimming at V came to 7 bases and at J to 3 bases, leaving 9 bases not matched to a gene. CDR1 MDHEN and CDR2 SYDVKM come from the germline V gene. The CDR3 loop is CASTGTVKGYEQYF. CDR3 DNA sequence: TGTGCCAGCACCGGGACAGTAAAAGGCTACGAGCAGTACTTC.

The chain combines TRBV7-8 with TRBJ1-1; 7 bases are a match to TRBD1. CDR3 length equals 14 residues. Germline CDR1 reads SGHVS; CDR2 reads FQNEAQ. The V gene end was trimmed by 3 bases and the J gene end by 4 bases; junction bases not matched to a gene: 5. As DNA, the CDR3 is TGTGCCAGCAGCTTGGGACAGTTTAGCACTGAAGCTTTCTTT. Encoded protein: CASSLGQFSTEAFF.

The chain couples TRBV29-1 to TRBJ2-5; TRBD1 aligns across 8 bases. After removal of 6 bases from V and 4 bases from J, the junction contained 19 bases not matched to a gene. There are 17 residues in the CDR3. Germline loops: CDR1 SQVTM, CDR2 ANQGSEA. The CDR3 loop reads CSVKPQGAGGNRETQYF. As DNA, the CDR3 is TGCAGCGTCAAGCCCCAGGGGGCGGGTGGTAATCGAGAGACCCAGTACTTC.

The rearrangement uses TRBV2 and TRBJ1-2; possibly TRBD1 for D (6 bases). This CDR3 region has 16 residues. Trimming shortened V by 4 bases and J by 3 bases, and 18 bases separated the two germline ends. In germline, CDR1 is SNHLY, CDR2 FYNNEI. CDR3 in DNA: TGTGCCAGCAGTGTGAACAGGGATGTCGGTGACTATGGCTACACCTTC. Translation: CASSVNRDVGDYGYTF.

This clone was seen a single time. This chain connects TRBV5-1 to TRBJ1-1; no firm D call. The CDR3 has 12 amino acids. CDR1 is SGHRS, CDR2 YFSETQ, per germline. V was shortened by 1 base and J by 8 bases, with 9 bases between the two germline ends. This chain's CDR3 is CASSLRGAEAFF. DNA of the CDR3: TGCGCCAGCAGCTTGAGAGGAGCCGAAGCTTTCTTT.

The rearrangement uses TRBV30 and TRBJ1-6, with 10 bases identical to TRBD1. With V trimmed by 4 bases and J by 7 bases, 7 bases remained unmatched. The germline CDR1 and CDR2 sequences are GTSNPN and SVGIG (reference sequence). CDR3 size: 15 residues. CDR3 sequence reads: CAWNGGDRGNSPLHF. CDR3 sequence (DNA): TGTGCCTGGAACGGGGGGGACAGGGGAAATTCACCCCTCCACTTT.

The chain recombines TRBV6-6 with TRBJ1-4; D remains ambiguous. The germline gives CDR1 MNHNY, CDR2 SVGAGI (reference sequence). The CDR3 runs 13 residues. With 6 bases removed from V and 2 bases from J, the gap between germline ends came to 7 bases. DNA for the CDR3: TGTGCCAGCAGATGGTTGACTAATGAAAAACTGTTTTTT. It encodes CASRWLTNEKLFF.

This sequence joins TRBV27 and TRBJ2-7; 7 bases align to TRBD2. Unmatched junction bases numbered 2, after V lost 6 bases and J lost 0 bases. The CDR3 runs to 13 residues. Germline values: CDR1 MNHEY, CDR2 SMNVEV (reference sequence). The CDR3 DNA is TGTGCCAGCAGGCCGGGGGGCTCCTACGAGCAGTACTTC. It codes for CASRPGGSYEQYF.

The J gene is TRBJ2-6, the V gene TRBV2; 14 nucleotides match TRBD2. This CDR3 has 19 amino acids. V shed 5 bases and J 0 bases; nucleotides not matched to a gene: 6. The germline gives CDR1 SNHLY, CDR2 FYNNEI. CDR3 loop: CASSPGLAGVFSGANVLTF. The CDR3 DNA follows: TGTGCCAGCAGTCCGGGACTAGCGGGGGTTTTCTCTGGGGCCAACGTCCTGACTTTC.

In this sample, this clone turned up a few times. The chain combines TRBV4-2 with TRBJ2-5, with a tentative D call TRBD1 (6 bases). The CDR3 spans 15 residues. Trimming took 1 base from V and 4 from J, leaving 13 bases between them. Germline V gene sequence: CDR1 LGHNA, CDR2 YNFKEQ. CDR3 coding DNA: TGTGCCAGCAGCCAAGCCAGGGGTTCCGGAGAGACCCAGTACTTC. This encodes CASSQARGSGETQYF.